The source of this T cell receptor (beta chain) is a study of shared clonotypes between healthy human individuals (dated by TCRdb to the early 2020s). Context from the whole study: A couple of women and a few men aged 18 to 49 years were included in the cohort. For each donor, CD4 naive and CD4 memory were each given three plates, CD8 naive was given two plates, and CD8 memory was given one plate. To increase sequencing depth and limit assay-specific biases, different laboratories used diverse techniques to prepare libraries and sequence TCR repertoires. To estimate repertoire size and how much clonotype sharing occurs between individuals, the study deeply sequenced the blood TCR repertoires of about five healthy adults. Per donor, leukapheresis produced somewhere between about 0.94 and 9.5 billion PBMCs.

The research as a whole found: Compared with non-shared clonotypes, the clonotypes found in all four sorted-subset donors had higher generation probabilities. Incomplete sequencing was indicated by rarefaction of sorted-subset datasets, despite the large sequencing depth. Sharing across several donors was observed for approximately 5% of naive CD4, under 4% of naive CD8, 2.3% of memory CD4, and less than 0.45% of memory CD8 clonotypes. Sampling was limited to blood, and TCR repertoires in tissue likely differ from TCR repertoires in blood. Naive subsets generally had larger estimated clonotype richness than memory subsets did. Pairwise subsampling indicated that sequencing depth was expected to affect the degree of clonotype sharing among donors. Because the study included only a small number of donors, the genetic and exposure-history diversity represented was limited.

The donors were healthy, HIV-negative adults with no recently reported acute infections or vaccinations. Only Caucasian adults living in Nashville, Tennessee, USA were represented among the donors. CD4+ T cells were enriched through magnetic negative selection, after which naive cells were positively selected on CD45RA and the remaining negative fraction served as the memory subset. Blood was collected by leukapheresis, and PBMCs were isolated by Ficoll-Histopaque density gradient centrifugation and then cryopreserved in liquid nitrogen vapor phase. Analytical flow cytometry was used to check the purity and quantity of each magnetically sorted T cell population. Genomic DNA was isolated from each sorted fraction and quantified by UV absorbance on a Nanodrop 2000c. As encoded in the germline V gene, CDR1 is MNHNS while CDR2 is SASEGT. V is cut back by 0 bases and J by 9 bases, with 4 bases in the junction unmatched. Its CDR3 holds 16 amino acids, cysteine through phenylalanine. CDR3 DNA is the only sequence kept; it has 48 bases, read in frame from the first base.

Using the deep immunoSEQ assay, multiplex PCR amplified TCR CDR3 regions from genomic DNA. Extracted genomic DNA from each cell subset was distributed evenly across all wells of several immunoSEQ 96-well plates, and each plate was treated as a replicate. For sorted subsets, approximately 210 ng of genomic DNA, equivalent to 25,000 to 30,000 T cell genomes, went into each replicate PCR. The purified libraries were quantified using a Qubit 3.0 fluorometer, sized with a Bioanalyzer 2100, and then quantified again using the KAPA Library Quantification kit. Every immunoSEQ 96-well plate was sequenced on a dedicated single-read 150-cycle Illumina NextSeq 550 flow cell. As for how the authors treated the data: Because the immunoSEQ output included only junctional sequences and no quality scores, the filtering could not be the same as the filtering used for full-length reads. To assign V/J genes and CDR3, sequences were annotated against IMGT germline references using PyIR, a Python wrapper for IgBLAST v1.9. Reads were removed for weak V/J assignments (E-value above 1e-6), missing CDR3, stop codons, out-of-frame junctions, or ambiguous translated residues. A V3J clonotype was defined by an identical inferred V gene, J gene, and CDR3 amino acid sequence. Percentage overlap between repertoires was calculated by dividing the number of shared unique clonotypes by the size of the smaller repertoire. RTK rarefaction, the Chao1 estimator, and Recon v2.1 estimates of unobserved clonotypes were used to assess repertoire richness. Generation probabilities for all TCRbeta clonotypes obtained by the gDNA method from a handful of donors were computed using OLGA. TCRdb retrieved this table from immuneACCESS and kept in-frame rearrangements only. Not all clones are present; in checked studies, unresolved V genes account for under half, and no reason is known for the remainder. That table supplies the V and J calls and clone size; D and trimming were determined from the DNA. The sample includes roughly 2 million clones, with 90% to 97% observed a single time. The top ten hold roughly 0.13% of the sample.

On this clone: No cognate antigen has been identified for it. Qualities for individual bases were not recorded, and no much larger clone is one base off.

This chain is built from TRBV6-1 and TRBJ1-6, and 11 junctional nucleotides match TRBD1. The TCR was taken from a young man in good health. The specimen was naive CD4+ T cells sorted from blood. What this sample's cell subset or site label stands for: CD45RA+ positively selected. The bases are TGTGCCAGCAGTGAAGCCAGGACAGGGGGCACTTCACCCCTCCACTTT. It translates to CASSEARTGGTSPLHF.